This T cell receptor (beta chain) was captured by sequencing in a study of cytomegalovirus exposure and HLA in healthy donors (dated by TCRdb to about 2017). Describing the broader study: According to an earlier analysis of 587 of the donors, some 170 million T cells yielded over 100 million unique TCR beta sequences and less than 300 Gb of sequence data. An early release covering roughly 580 HLA-typed donors comprised 250 to 350 gigabases of sequencing data and tens of millions of unique TCR sequences. The genetic ancestry cluster associated with self-reported Caucasian donors included roughly 84% of the 300 to 400 genotyped donors. The study was designed to test whether signatures of past pathogen exposure could be identified by cataloging public T cell receptors. The study profiled the T cell repertoires of around 700 subjects by immunosequencing and related them to cytomegalovirus serostatus. Along with the approximately 700-subject first cohort, a separate validation cohort of over 90 different subjects was used. To predict cytomegalovirus infection status, the study brought together high-throughput TCR immunosequencing, statistical association of individual TCRs with disease status, and machine learning. To study patterns of TCR occurrence, a later analysis re-analyzed previously published TCR beta repertoires from 666 donors and added high-resolution HLA genotyping. In the later analysis, no new phenotypic data were used to find candidate immune exposures; instead, reliance was placed on TCR beta sequences and their occurrence across donors. In an earlier analysis of 500 to 650 of the donors, high-throughput TCR beta sequencing was used to judge whether each TCR beta V gene segment behaved as functional or pseudogenic. Donor age, sex, ethnicity and CMV serostatus were compiled alongside the repertoire data. In a later genetic analysis, genome-wide SNP genotypes for about three fifths of the roughly 670 donors were used, and that subset was treated as a discovery cohort. All discovery cohort repertoires had been generated on a single sequencing platform. HLA typing included class I and class II loci at four-digit resolution. The number of donors typed differed by locus, with roughly 629-640 for A, B, C, DRB1 and DQB1, around 500 for DQA1, under 610 for DPA1, and under 490 for DPB1. A handful of DR-DQ haplotypes were handled as single units for association and clustering because linkage in the cohort was strong. Among 300 to 450 genotyped donors of the cohort, an average of approximately 240,000 unique TCR beta nucleotide sequences were sequenced per donor, roughly 20% of them non-productive.

Libraries were constructed by the immunoSEQ multiplex PCR assay. For the multiplex PCR, a mixture combining 60 forward primers for TCR Vbeta segments and 13 reverse primers for TCR Jbeta segments was used. A multiplex PCR assay on genomic DNA amplified the CDR3 region of rearranged TCR beta genes. Amplified TCR beta libraries were sequenced as 87-base-pair reads on the Illumina HiSeq System. For the original study's pipeline: A later analysis tallied approximately 87 million unique TCR beta chains across the 666 repertoires, and about 12 million of those chains were shared by two or more donors. A nearest-neighbor algorithm error-corrected the raw reads and collapsed the reads into unique sequences, merging closely related sequences to remove PCR and sequencing errors. CDR3 sequences were aligned to IMGT reference sequences to assign V, D and J gene segments. For a sequence to be retained, a match of at least six nucleotides was required to both a V gene segment and a J gene segment. A rearrangement counted as productive if the CDR3 had no stop codons and remained in frame with V and J, and every other rearrangement counted as non-productive. CDR3 was defined according to IMGT convention as the region running from the second conserved V-encoded cysteine to the conserved J-encoded phenylalanine. Sequences without an unambiguous match to a single V gene segment were excluded from the earlier analysis of 500 to 700 of the donors. In an earlier analysis of about 590 of the donors, a V segment was called functional when productive rearrangements were above 56.7%, and segregating when the standard deviation between donors exceeded 5%. A statistical classification framework was built for diagnosing cytomegalovirus status from the catalog of TCR beta chain sequences. V and J gene assignment, in a later analysis, came from comparing TCR nucleotide sequences with IMGT/GENE-DB human TR gene sequences. In a later analysis, CDR3 sequences and most-parsimonious VDJ recombination scenarios were assigned using the TCRdist pipeline. In a later analysis, each TCR beta chain was defined by its CDR3 amino acid sequence together with its V-gene family, and reads lacking a unique V-gene family were excluded. To address suspected cross-contamination and a sequencing artifact, a later analysis removed 550 to 750 highly shared, low-generation-probability nucleotide sequences. A later analysis calculated a clonal expansion index for each public chain from normalized within-repertoire ranks of inferred template counts. Generation probabilities in a later analysis came from a VDJ recombination model fitted to out-of-frame rearrangements, and those results were checked against IGoR. In a later analysis, hypergeometric tests were used to score TCR-TCR, TCR-HLA and TCR-CMV co-occurrence, with a repertoire-size bias correction applied to TCR pairs. A later analysis estimated false discovery rates by permuting HLA or CMV assignments 20 times. In a later analysis, co-occurring TCRs were grouped using DBSCAN, with TCRdist sequence similarity added in when clustering inside HLA-allele-positive subsets. For co-occurrence clustering, repertoires with fewer than 30,000 or more than 120,000 public chains were excluded, along with roughly 5 repertoires with anomalous nucleotide sharing. This is the immuneACCESS table as TCRdb keeps it, with only in-frame sequences that have V and J called. A part of the clones is gone; compared with another copy, unresolved V genes explain less than half, and the rest is unexplained. V and J calls and clone size come straight from that table; D and trimming were deduced from the DNA. For this sample there are 120,000 to 150,000 clones; around 84% appear just once. The top ten hold around 3% of the sample.

V is reduced by 2 bases and J by 1 base, leaving a spacing of 12 bases between them. From a lookup of the germline V gene (reference sequence), CDR1 and CDR2 are MNHNY and SVGAGI. The CDR3 spans 16 residues, from the cysteine through the phenylalanine. Of all the DNA, just the CDR3 is kept, 48 bases in frame from base 1. Overall results and qualifications from the work: Because some donors lacked HLA typing at each locus, the association tests relied only on the typed subset. V-gene and J-gene trimming of TCR beta chains was associated with a missense DCLRE1C variant in a later genetic analysis, and the association was replicated in an independent cohort. The cohort was sequenced for TCR beta chains only, and without alpha or paired-chain data the features that could be detected were limited. The classifier was reported to diagnose cytomegalovirus status with high specificity and sensitivity in both the original cohort and the validation cohort. Most TCR sequences were seen in very few donors, while some public TCRs were found in many individuals. In a later analysis, more than 15,000 TCR beta sequences were associated with specific HLA alleles at a false discovery rate of 0.05. In a later analysis, the rate of TCR association differed among HLA loci, with DRB1 alleles having the most associated TCRs and HLA-C alleles having the fewest. In a later analysis, several top co-occurrence clusters were reported to appear linked to parvovirus B19, influenza, CMV and Epstein-Barr virus. A cluster of highly shared sequence variants was judged likely to be a technical artifact of the sequencing pipeline. A further reported finding was that TCR beta sequences accurately predicted the HLA-A and HLA-B alleles for most subjects in the first cohort. Linkage disequilibrium might explain the correlated functional status among segregating V segments, but an unknown experimental factor could not be excluded. When HLA alleles, especially DR and DQ, strongly co-occurred, attributing TCR associations to individual alleles was difficult. According to a later genetic analysis, donors in an Asian-associated ancestry cluster had fewer N-insertions in productive TCRs than the approximately 710-donor mean. In an earlier analysis of some 550 of the donors, most TCR beta V segments were observed in productive rearrangements about 87% or about 30% of the time, broadly matching IMGT annotations. Compared with equally common non-associated chains, HLA-associated TCR beta chains in a later analysis were more clonally expanded and had lower generation probabilities. Over 15 rarely observed V segments, including chromosome 9 orphons, were excluded from the earlier analysis of several hundred of the donors because counts were too low. Because the 87-base-pair reads could not distinguish some IMGT-functional V segments, including TRBV6-2 and TRBV6-3, those segments were excluded. The study gave a list of under 200 TCR beta chains associated with cytomegalovirus. In a later analysis, most CMV-associated TCR beta chains were found to appear HLA-restricted, with HLA associations seemingly driven largely by CMV exposure. The only immune exposure information available for the cohort was CMV serostatus. Sequencing depth was assumed to be roughly uniform across donors in the presence/absence analyses, though that assumption may not hold. According to the authors, the approach could potentially be generalized to other disease states and immunological phenotypes. In vitro tests confirmed that three of the cytomegalovirus-associated TCR beta chains recognize cytomegalovirus antigens.

In total, approximately 610 healthy bone marrow donors made up the cohort. All cohort members were sampled while nominally healthy, although unrecorded immune exposures were likely present. The donor tested CMV seropositive and was one of the 289 seropositive cohort members. A peripheral blood sample was collected from each donor, and TCR beta sequencing was performed on peripheral blood mononuclear cells. The Qiagen DNeasy Blood Extraction Kit was used to extract genomic DNA from the blood cell samples. In the case of this clone: Its antigen target is currently unknown. No much larger clone exists at a distance of one base, and base qualities are not known.

The material sequenced was PBMCs. The clonotype was recovered from a man aged 40-55 years in good health and CMV-seropositive. The chain links TRBV6-6 with TRBJ1-5, with the D segment identity uncertain. The CDR3 here reads CASSYRGGRSNQPQHF. The nucleotide sequence reads TGTGCCAGCAGTTACCGCGGCGGAAGGAGCAATCAGCCCCAGCATTTT.